Presented here are 24 T cell receptor beta chains from one specimen sequenced in a study of OX40 agonist ivuxolimab in advanced cancers. TCRdb's table, derived via immunoSEQ multiplex PCR, lists solely in-frame clones and lacks some. The sample carries tens of thousands of clones, 60% to 80% recorded once. Sequencing used CD4+ or CD8+ T cells sorted from blood, obtained in a trial of the OX40 agonist ivuxolimab. The origin of the receptors is an adult with an advanced solid tumor such as melanoma, head and neck, liver or kidney cancer.

V usage is TRBV5-6 and J usage is TRBJ2-2; tentatively, D is TRBD2 (5 bases). Germline lookup yields CDR1 SGHDT and CDR2 YYEEEE. CDR3 size: 15 residues. V gave up 4 bases and J gave up 4 bases, with 14 bases separating them. The CDR3 nucleotides read TGTGCCAGCAGCGTGGGCCGGGGATTCACCGGGGAGCTGTTTTTT. This sequence encodes CASSVGRGFTGELFF. Complete variable domain (other parts from reference TRBV5-6 and TRBJ2-2): DAGVTQSPTHLIKTRGQQVTLRCSPKSGHDTVSWYQQALGQGPQFIFQYYEEEERQRGNFPDRFSGHQFPNYSSELNVNALLLGDSALYLCASSVGRGFTGELFFGEGSRLTVL.

J is TRBJ1-5 and V is TRBV18; a weak D match, TRBD1 (5 bases). Trimming left V 4 bases short and J 3 bases short, with 10 bases between. The CDR3 is 14 residues long. Germline-derived CDR1 and CDR2 are KGHSH and LQKENI. In nucleotides, the CDR3 is TGTGCCAGCTCACGAACAGGTCCCAATCAGCCCCAGCATTTT. Translation gives CASSRTGPNQPQHF.

The chain combines TRBV2 with TRBJ1-6, with a weak D call TRBD1 (6 bases). V lost 6 bases to trimming and J lost 0 bases, with 9 bases between them. The CDR3 length is 15 residues. The germline gives CDR1 SNHLY, CDR2 FYNNEI. The CDR3 reads CASRDRSSYNSPLHF. The CDR3 DNA is TGTGCCAGCAGAGACAGGAGCTCCTATAATTCACCCCTCCACTTT.

The CDR3 DNA sequence: TGTGCCAGCAGTTTCGGACAAGAGACCCAGTACTTC. It translates to CASSFGQETQYF. This chain joins TRBV28 and TRBJ2-5; D ambiguous. The CDR3 is made up of 12 amino acids. Germline assignment: CDR1 MDHEN and CDR2 SYDVKM. V lost 3 bases to trimming and J lost 2 bases, with 4 bases between them.

This chain's CDR3 is CASSYRRAVYGYTF. CDR3 bases: TGTGCCAGCAGTTACCGCCGGGCAGTTTATGGCTACACCTTC. The chain combines TRBV6-5 with TRBJ1-2; D call uncertain. The CDR3 is 14 amino acids. Trimming pared 2 bases from V and 5 bases from J, leaving 12 bases between. Germline V CDR1 and CDR2: MNHEY, SVGAGI.

Notes on this clone: Distinct nucleotide sequences in the sample also encode this CDR3. The rearrangement joins TRBV6-1 to TRBJ1-5; D is perhaps TRBD1 (5 bases). V was cut by 0 bases and J by 7 bases, with 13 bases left in between. This CDR3 has 15 residues. From germline, CDR1 is MNHNS and CDR2 SASEGT. The CDR3 reads CASSEARGGDQPQHF. CDR3 coding DNA: TGTGCCAGCAGTGAAGCCCGGGGAGGGGACCAGCCCCAGCATTTT.

Many counts were recorded for this clone. The J gene is TRBJ1-4, the V gene TRBV9; 11 bases align to TRBD1. CDR3 size: 15 residues. With V trimmed by 4 bases and J by 7 bases, 6 bases remained unmatched. CDR1 SGDLS and CDR2 YYNGEE come from the germline V gene. The CDR3 DNA reads as TGTGCCAGCAGCCCCCGGACAGGGGGCGGTGAAAAACTGTTTTTT. Its translation: CASSPRTGGGEKLFF.

V usage is TRBV7-3 and J usage is TRBJ2-7; D unclear. V lost 5 bases and J lost 6, with 14 bases in between. The CDR3 consists of 13 residues. CDR1 is SGHTA and CDR2 is FQGTGA in the germline V gene. The CDR3 region has the DNA TGTGCCAGCAGCCCAGGACGAGACTCCGAGCAGTACTTC. As protein: CASSPGRDSEQYF.

Only a few counts were recorded for this clone. V gene TRBV28 combines with J gene TRBJ2-7; D is ambiguous. Per germline, CDR1 MDHEN and CDR2 SYDVKM. CDR3 length: 11 residues. Between the trimmed V and J ends, which lost 4 bases and 9 bases, there was a span of 10 bases. The CDR3 loop reads CASSSPVGQYF. CDR3 in DNA: TGTGCCAGCAGTTCCCCCGTGGGGCAGTACTTC.

V usage is TRBV9 and J usage is TRBJ1-3; possible D gene TRBD1, 5 bases. Trimming removed 0 bases at V and 7 bases at J, with 17 bases between. Germline CDR1 SGDLS, CDR2 YYNGEE. There are 16 residues in the CDR3. For the CDR3, the DNA is TGTGCCAGCAGCGTAGGTGGGGCGGCCTTTGGGAACACCATATATTTT. Encoded protein: CASSVGGAAFGNTIYF. The full variable domain, rest sourced from reference TRBV9 and TRBJ1-3, is DSGVTQTPKHLITATGQRVTLRCSPRSGDLSVYWYQQSLDQGLQFLIQYYNGEERAKGNILERFSAQQFPDLHSELNLSSLELGDSALYFCASSVGGAAFGNTIYFGEGSWLTVV.

V gene TRBV18 combines with J gene TRBJ1-6; the D gene is possibly TRBD1 (6 bases). V was pared by 3 bases and J by 3 bases, with 9 bases between. The CDR3 is 15 residues long. Germline CDR1 KGHSH, CDR2 LQKENI. Here the CDR3 DNA reads TGTGCCAGCTCACCTTGGACAGTCTATAATTCACCCCTCCACTTT. Amino acid sequence: CASSPWTVYNSPLHF.

There are a few counts of this clone. Distinct nucleotide sequences in the sample also encode this CDR3. This sequence joins TRBV27 and TRBJ1-1; D is undetermined. V was cut by 2 bases and J by 3 bases, with 7 bases left in between. The CDR3 spans 13 residues. Germline CDR1 MNHEY, CDR2 SMNVEV (reference sequence). The DNA for the CDR3 is TGTGCCAGCAGTTTACGAAGGGACACTGAAGCTTTCTTT. This encodes CASSLRRDTEAFF.

This clone was seen a few times. The rearrangement joins TRBV28 to TRBJ2-1; 8 bases fit TRBD2. Germline lookup yields CDR1 MDHEN and CDR2 SYDVKM. Trimming at V came to 6 bases and at J to 0 bases, leaving 4 bases not matched to a gene. This CDR3 comprises 15 residues. CDR3 bases: TGTGCCAGCAGGCCAAGCGGGAGCTCCTACAATGAGCAGTTCTTC. This gives the protein CASRPSGSSYNEQFF.

This clone was detected only a few times. This chain joins TRBV5-1 and TRBJ2-1, with D unresolved. Trimming left V 6 bases short and J 5 bases short, with 15 bases between. Germline CDR1 SGHRS, CDR2 YFSETQ. The CDR3 covers 14 residues. The CDR3 sequence is CASNKDQRNNEQFF. The CDR3 coding sequence is TGCGCCAGCAATAAGGACCAAAGAAACAATGAGCAGTTCTTC.

There are a few counts of this clone. The gene calls are TRBV29-1 and TRBJ1-1; no clear D. The V gene lost 4 bases and the J gene lost 0 bases, with 6 bases spanning the gap. The germline CDR1 and CDR2 sequences are SQVTM and ANQGSEA. The CDR3 contains 12 residues. The chain's CDR3 is CSVGQLNTEAFF. The CDR3, as DNA: TGCAGCGTTGGGCAGCTGAACACTGAAGCTTTCTTT.

The genes are TRBV2 and TRBJ2-5, with 13 bases matching TRBD2. Germline CDR1 SNHLY, CDR2 FYNNEI. There are 15 residues in the CDR3. The V gene end was trimmed by 4 bases and the J gene end by 5 bases; junction bases not matched to a gene: 4. DNA of the CDR3: TGTGCCAGCAGTGCGGGACTAGCGGGAAGTGAGACCCAGTACTTC. Translated: CASSAGLAGSETQYF.

A single count supports this clone. This chain connects TRBV6-6 to TRBJ2-5; TRBD1 agrees at 7 bases. The J call may be in error: the DNA end matches TRBJ2-7 better. This CDR3 is 12 amino acids long. Per the germline V gene, CDR1 is MNHNY and CDR2 is SVGAGI (reference sequence). CDR3 protein: CASSRQGYEQYF. CDR3 nucleotides: TGTGCCAGCAGTCGACAGGGTTACGAGCAGTACTTC.

This clone was seen only a few times. This chain uses TRBV27 with TRBJ1-3; TRBD1 is a possible D gene (6 bases). Germline V gene lookup returns CDR1 MNHEY and CDR2 SMNVEV (reference sequence). Trimming took 6 bases from V and 0 from J, leaving 12 bases between them. This CDR3 region has 15 residues. The CDR3 DNA follows: TGTGCCAGCAGGGGACATTCGCTCTCTGGAAACACCATATATTTT. Translated: CASRGHSLSGNTIYF.

This clone was seen a few times. This rearrangement joins TRBV19 to TRBJ1-4; D call uncertain. The CDR3 is made up of 14 amino acids. Trimming removed 6 bases from V and 0 bases from J, with 8 bases in between. Per the germline V gene, CDR1 is LNHDA and CDR2 is SQIVND (reference sequence). CDR3 coding DNA: TGTGCCAGTAGCGATGGGTCAACTAATGAAAAACTGTTTTTT. Its translation is CASSDGSTNEKLFF.

The chain employs TRBV15 and TRBJ1-2, with D unresolved. The V end was cut by 0 bases, the J end by 8 bases, with 13 bases between. The CDR3 sequence is 14 residues long. Germline CDR1 LNHNV, CDR2 YYDKDF (reference sequence). The CDR3 reads CATSRDRAEEGYTF. The CDR3 bases are TGTGCCACCAGCAGAGATCGCGCCGAAGAGGGCTACACCTTC.

The chain is built from TRBV2 and TRBJ1-6; TRBD1 matches 7 bases. Germline V gives CDR1 SNHLY, CDR2 FYNNEI. This CDR3 is 15 amino acids long. The ends lost 2 bases at V and 7 bases at J; junction bases unmatched: 5. This CDR3 reads CASSELRDRNSPLHF. The CDR3 DNA is TGTGCCAGCAGTGAACTCCGGGACAGAAATTCACCCCTCCACTTT.

The chain is built from TRBV5-4 and TRBJ1-4; tentatively, D is TRBD1 (5 bases). V was cut by 0 bases and J by 0 bases, with 9 bases left in between. Germline CDR1 SGHNT, CDR2 YYREEE (reference sequence). CDR3 length: 16 residues. DNA for the CDR3: TGTGCCAGCAGCTTGGGGCAGGGAGCAACTAATGAAAAACTGTTTTTT. Translating gives CASSLGQGATNEKLFF.

The V call is TRBV7-9, the J call TRBJ2-7; the match to TRBD1 covers 12 bases. Germline-derived CDR1 and CDR2 are SEHNR and FQNEAQ (reference sequence). The CDR3 length is 16 residues. The trim removed 5 bases at V and 5 bases at J, leaving 10 bases unmatched. CDR3 DNA sequence: TGTGCCAGCAGCCCCCGGGGACAGGGGGCGGTCGACGAGCAGTACTTC. This sequence encodes CASSPRGQGAVDEQYF.

V is TRBV5-6 and J is TRBJ2-1; 12 positions match TRBD2. This CDR3 comprises 16 residues. Germline trimming cut 4 bases from V and 15 bases from J; bases unmatched to any gene: 17. Germline V gene data show CDR1 as SGHDT and CDR2 as YYEEEE. The CDR3 DNA is TGTGCCAGCAGCCTCAACTTCCTAGCGGGAGGGCGGTTGGGGTTCTTC. Its translation is CASSLNFLAGGRLGFF.